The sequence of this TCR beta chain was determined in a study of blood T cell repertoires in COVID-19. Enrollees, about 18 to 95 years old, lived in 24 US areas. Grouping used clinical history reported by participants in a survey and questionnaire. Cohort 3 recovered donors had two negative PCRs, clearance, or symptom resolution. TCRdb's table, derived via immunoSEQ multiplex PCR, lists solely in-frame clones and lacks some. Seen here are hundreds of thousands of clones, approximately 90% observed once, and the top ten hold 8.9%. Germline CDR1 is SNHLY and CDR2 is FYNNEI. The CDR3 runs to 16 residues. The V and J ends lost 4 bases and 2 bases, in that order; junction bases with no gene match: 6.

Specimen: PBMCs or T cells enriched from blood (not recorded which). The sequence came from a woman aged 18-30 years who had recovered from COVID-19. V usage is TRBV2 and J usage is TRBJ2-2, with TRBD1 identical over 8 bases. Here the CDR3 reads CASSGRDRTNTGELFF. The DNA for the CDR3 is TGTGCCAGCAGTGGTAGGGACAGGACCAACACCGGGGAGCTGTTTTTT.